Detailed here is one T cell receptor (beta chain). In this sample, this clone turned up a few times. This receptor's antigen is unknown. The record has no base qualities; no much larger clone is one base away. These data originate in a study of cytomegalovirus exposure and HLA in healthy donors (dated by TCRdb to 2015 to 2018). For the study in its entirety: According to an earlier analysis of several hundred of the donors, some 180 million T cells yielded 90 million to 130 million unique TCR beta sequences and about 300 Gb of sequence data. Every repertoire in the discovery cohort had been generated on one and the same sequencing platform. The later analysis used no new phenotypic data to find candidate immune exposures, relying instead on TCR beta sequences and their occurrence across donors. Four or five DR-DQ haplotypes were handled as single units for association and clustering because linkage in the cohort was strong. Typing coverage varied by locus: roughly 629-640 donors for A, B, C, DRB1 and DQB1; more than 500 for DQA1; about 570 for DPA1; fewer than 480 for DPB1. Among over 350 genotyped donors of the cohort, an average of roughly 240,000 unique TCR beta nucleotide sequences were sequenced per donor, roughly 18% of them non-productive. The study was designed to test whether signatures of past pathogen exposure could be identified by cataloging public T cell receptors. High-throughput TCR immunosequencing, statistical association of individual TCRs with disease status, and machine learning were combined to predict cytomegalovirus infection status. Using immunosequencing, the study profiled T cell repertoires from about 650 subjects and related those repertoires to cytomegalovirus serostatus. Besides the first cohort of roughly 660 subjects, a separate validation cohort made up of over 100 different subjects was used. Donor age, sex, ethnicity and CMV serostatus were collected together with the repertoire data. In a later analysis, previously published TCR beta repertoires from hundreds of donors were re-analyzed and high-resolution HLA genotyping was added so that TCR occurrence patterns could be studied. Among the approximately 420 genotyped donors, around 81% belonged to the genetic ancestry cluster associated with self-reported Caucasian donors. Both class I and class II loci were covered by HLA typing, at four-digit resolution. In an earlier analysis of 587 of the donors, high-throughput TCR beta sequencing was used to judge whether each TCR beta V gene segment behaved as functional or pseudogenic. An early release that covered some 640 HLA-typed donors contained approximately 300 gigabases of sequencing data and 65 million to 100 million unique TCR sequences. A later genetic analysis used genome-wide SNP genotypes for about 60% of the roughly 670 donors, treating that subset as a discovery cohort.

From V the trimming removes 0 bases and from J it removes 6 bases, while the gene matches leave 0 bases of the junction unaccounted for. The germline V gene provides CDR1 MRHNA and CDR2 SNTAGT. The CDR3 numbers 15 residues from cysteine through phenylalanine. Only the CDR3 region is kept as DNA, spanning 45 bases read in frame from base 1. Study-level results and caveats: In a later analysis, the rate of TCR association differed among HLA loci, with DRB1 alleles having the most associated TCRs and HLA-C alleles having the fewest. In both the original and validation cohorts, the classifier was reported to diagnose cytomegalovirus status with high specificity and sensitivity. A cluster of highly shared sequence variants was judged likely to represent a technical artifact of the sequencing pipeline. Correlated functional status among segregating V segments might reflect linkage disequilibrium, but an unknown experimental factor could not be ruled out. Because HLA typing was unavailable for some donors at each locus, only the typed subset was used in association tests. In a later genetic analysis, fewer N-insertions in productive TCRs were reported among donors in an Asian-associated ancestry cluster than the roughly 700-donor mean. A later analysis found that most CMV-associated TCR beta chains appeared HLA-restricted, with HLA associations seemingly driven largely by CMV exposure. Over 15 rarely observed V segments, including chromosome 9 orphons, were excluded from the earlier analysis of approximately 600 of the donors because counts were too low. Some IMGT-functional V segments, including TRBV6-2 and TRBV6-3, could not be told apart with the 87-base-pair reads, so those segments were excluded. Most TCR sequences were seen in very few donors, while some public TCRs were found in many individuals. Immune exposure information for the cohort was limited to CMV serostatus. When HLA alleles, especially DR and DQ, strongly co-occurred, attributing TCR associations to individual alleles was difficult. In this cohort, only TCR beta chains were sequenced, and detectable features were limited by the absence of alpha or paired-chain data. A further reported finding was that TCR beta sequences accurately predicted the HLA-A and HLA-B alleles for most subjects in the first cohort. Presence/absence analyses assumed roughly uniform sequencing depth across donors, an assumption that may not hold. In a later analysis, more than 15,000 TCR beta sequences were associated with specific HLA alleles at a false discovery rate of 0.05. A few of the identified cytomegalovirus-associated TCR beta chains were confirmed in vitro to be specific for cytomegalovirus antigens. According to a later analysis, parvovirus B19, influenza, CMV and Epstein-Barr virus appeared linked to several top co-occurrence clusters. It was suggested by the authors that the approach could potentially be generalized to other disease states and immunological phenotypes. In a later genetic analysis, a missense DCLRE1C variant was associated with V-gene and J-gene trimming of TCR beta chains, and the association was replicated in an independent cohort. A later analysis found that HLA-associated TCR beta chains were more clonally expanded and had lower generation probabilities than equally common non-associated chains. In an earlier analysis of around 600 of the donors, most TCR beta V segments appeared in productive rearrangements about 87% or about 30% of the time, broadly matching IMGT annotations. The study listed 150 to 200 TCR beta chains as associated with cytomegalovirus.

The cohort was made up of 650 to 700 healthy bone marrow donors. At the time of sampling, every cohort member was nominally healthy, though immune exposures that went unrecorded were likely present. The donor was CMV seronegative and belonged to the group of 352 seronegative cohort members. A peripheral blood sample was collected from each donor, and TCR beta sequencing was performed on peripheral blood mononuclear cells. The Qiagen DNeasy Blood Extraction Kit was used to extract genomic DNA from the blood cell samples. To prepare the library, the immunoSEQ multiplex PCR assay was applied. The multiplex PCR relied on a mix of 60 forward primers for TCR Vbeta segments and 13 reverse primers for TCR Jbeta segments. Amplification of the CDR3 region of rearranged TCR beta genes was performed with a multiplex PCR assay on genomic DNA. Amplified TCR beta libraries were sequenced as 87-base-pair reads on the Illumina HiSeq System. In the authors' own workflow: A later analysis counted about 76 million unique TCR beta chains across the approximately 700 repertoires, and some 11 million of these chains were shared by at least two donors. Raw reads were error-corrected and collapsed into unique sequences with a nearest-neighbor algorithm that merged closely related sequences to remove PCR and sequencing errors. V, D and J gene segments were assigned by aligning CDR3 sequences to IMGT reference sequences. For a sequence to be retained, at least a six-nucleotide match to both a V gene segment and a J gene segment was required. A rearrangement counted as productive if the CDR3 had no stop codons and remained in frame with V and J, and every other rearrangement counted as non-productive. Following IMGT convention, CDR3 was defined as the stretch from the second conserved V-encoded cysteine up to the conserved J-encoded phenylalanine. In an earlier analysis of approximately 590 of the donors, sequences lacking an unambiguous match to a single V gene segment were excluded. In an earlier analysis of about 590 of the donors, a V segment was called functional when productive rearrangements were above 56.7%, and segregating when the standard deviation between donors exceeded 5%. To diagnose cytomegalovirus status from the catalog of TCR beta chain sequences, a statistical classification framework was built. V and J gene assignment, in a later analysis, came from comparing TCR nucleotide sequences with IMGT/GENE-DB human TR gene sequences. Using the TCRdist pipeline, a later analysis assigned CDR3 sequences along with most-parsimonious VDJ recombination scenarios. In a later analysis, every TCR beta chain was defined by the combination of its CDR3 amino acid sequence and its V-gene family, and reads without a unique V-gene family were dropped. To address suspected cross-contamination and a sequencing artifact, a later analysis removed over 500 highly shared, low-generation-probability nucleotide sequences. In a later analysis, a clonal expansion index for each public chain was calculated from normalized within-repertoire ranks of inferred template counts. In a later analysis, generation probabilities were computed using a VDJ recombination model fitted to out-of-frame rearrangements, and the results were checked against IGoR. A later analysis scored TCR-TCR, TCR-HLA and TCR-CMV co-occurrence with hypergeometric tests, applying a repertoire-size bias correction to TCR pairs. A later analysis estimated false discovery rates by permuting HLA or CMV assignments 20 times. In a later analysis, co-occurring TCRs were grouped with DBSCAN, and TCRdist sequence similarity was added when clustering was performed within HLA-allele-positive subsets. For co-occurrence clustering, repertoires with fewer than 30,000 or more than 120,000 public chains were excluded, along with roughly five repertoires with anomalous nucleotide sharing. In its TCRdb copy, this immuneACCESS table keeps in-frame sequences only and misses some clones. Where compared with another copy, unresolved V genes explain less than half of these, and the others have no known cause. V and J calls plus clone size are reproduced from that table; the DNA served to infer D and trimming. This sample is represented by approximately 200,000 clones; roughly 80% of them were singletons. The ten largest clones add up to roughly 1.6% of the sample.

The source of this sequence is a woman in her late teens or twenties in good health and CMV-seronegative. Sequenced sample: PBMCs. The rearranged chain carries TRBV6-4 and TRBJ2-3, and TRBD2 aligns with 13 junction nucleotides. The CDR3 sequence is CASSDSTSGGDTQYF. The sequenced DNA is TGTGCCAGCAGTGACTCGACTAGCGGGGGGGATACGCAGTATTTT.